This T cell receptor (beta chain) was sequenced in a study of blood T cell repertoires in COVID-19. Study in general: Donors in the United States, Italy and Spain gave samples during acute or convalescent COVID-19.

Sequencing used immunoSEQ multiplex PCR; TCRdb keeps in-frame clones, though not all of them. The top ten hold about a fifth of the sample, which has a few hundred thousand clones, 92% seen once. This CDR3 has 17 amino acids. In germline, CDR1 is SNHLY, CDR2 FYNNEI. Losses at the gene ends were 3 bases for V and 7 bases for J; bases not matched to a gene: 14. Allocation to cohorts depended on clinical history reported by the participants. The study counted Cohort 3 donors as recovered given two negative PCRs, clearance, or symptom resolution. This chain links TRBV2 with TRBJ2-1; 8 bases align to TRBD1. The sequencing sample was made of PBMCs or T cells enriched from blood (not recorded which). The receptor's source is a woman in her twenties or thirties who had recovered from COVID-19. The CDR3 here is CASSDPGQGAFGNEQFF. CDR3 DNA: TGTGCCAGCAGTGACCCCGGGCAGGGGGCGTTTGGGAATGAGCAGTTCTTC.